The entry that follows covers one T cell receptor (beta chain) sequence. This sample is drawn from a study of blood T cell repertoires in COVID-19. Study in general: Samples representing acute and convalescent COVID-19 were sourced from the United States, Italy and Spain. PBMCs, B-cell-depleted T cells, or T cells were the source of the cDNA or gDNA that made up the material.

Recruited during active infection, patients (from Seattle) were subsequently followed longitudinally. This CDR3 has 13 amino acids. J gave up 8 bases and V 6 bases, and 4 bases lay outside the gene matches. The method was immunoSEQ multiplex PCR; TCRdb's version includes in-frame clones alone and lacks a portion of them. This table holds a few hundred thousand clones, 70% to 90% found once. This receptor was obtained from a man aged 18 to 29 with COVID-19, enrolled during active disease. The chain recombines TRBV12-3 or TRBV12-4 with TRBJ1-4; TRBD1 agrees at 9 bases. The sequenced sample was peripheral blood. The CDR3 reads CASRGQGREKLFF. CDR3 coding DNA: TGTGCCAGCAGGGGACAGGGACGGGAAAAACTGTTTTTT.